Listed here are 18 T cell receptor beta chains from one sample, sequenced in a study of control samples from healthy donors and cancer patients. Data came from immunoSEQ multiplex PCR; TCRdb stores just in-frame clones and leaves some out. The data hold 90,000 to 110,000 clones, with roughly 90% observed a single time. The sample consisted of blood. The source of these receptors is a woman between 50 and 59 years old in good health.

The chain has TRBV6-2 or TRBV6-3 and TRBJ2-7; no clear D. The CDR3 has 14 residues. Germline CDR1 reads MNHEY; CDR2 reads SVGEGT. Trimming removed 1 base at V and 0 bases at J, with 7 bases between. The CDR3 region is CASSYYGFSYEQYF. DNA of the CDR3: TGTGCCAGCAGTTACTATGGGTTCTCCTACGAGCAGTACTTC.

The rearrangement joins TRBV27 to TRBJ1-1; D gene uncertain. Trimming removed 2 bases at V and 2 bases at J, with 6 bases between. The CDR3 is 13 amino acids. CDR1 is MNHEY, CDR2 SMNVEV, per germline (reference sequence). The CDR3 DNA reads TGTGCCAGCAGTTTAGCTTCCAACACTGAAGCTTTCTTT. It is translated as CASSLASNTEAFF.

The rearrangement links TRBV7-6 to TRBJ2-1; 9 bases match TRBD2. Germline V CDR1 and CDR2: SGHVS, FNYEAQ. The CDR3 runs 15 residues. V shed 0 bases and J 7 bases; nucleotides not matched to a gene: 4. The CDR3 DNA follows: TGTGCCAGCAGCTTAGCTCCTAGCGGGGTAAATGAGCAGTTCTTC. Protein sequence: CASSLAPSGVNEQFF. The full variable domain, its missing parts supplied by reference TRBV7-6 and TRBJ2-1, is GAGVSQSPRYKVTKRGQDVALRCDPISGHVSLYWYRQALGQGPEFLTYFNYEAQQDKSGLPNDRFSAERPEGSISTLTIQRTEQRDSAMYRCASSLAPSGVNEQFFGPGTRLTVL.

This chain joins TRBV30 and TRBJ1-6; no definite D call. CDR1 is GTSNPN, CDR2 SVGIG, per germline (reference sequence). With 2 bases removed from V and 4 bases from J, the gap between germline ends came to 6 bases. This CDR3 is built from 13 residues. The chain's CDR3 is CAWSRQYNSPLHF. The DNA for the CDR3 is TGTGCCTGGAGTAGGCAGTATAATTCACCCCTCCACTTT.

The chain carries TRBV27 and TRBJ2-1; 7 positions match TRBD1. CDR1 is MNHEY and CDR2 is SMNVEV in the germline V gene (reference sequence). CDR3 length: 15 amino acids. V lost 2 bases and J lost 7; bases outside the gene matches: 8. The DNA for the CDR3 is TGTGCCAGCAGTTTACGACAGGGAGTAGGGAATGAGCAGTTCTTC. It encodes CASSLRQGVGNEQFF.

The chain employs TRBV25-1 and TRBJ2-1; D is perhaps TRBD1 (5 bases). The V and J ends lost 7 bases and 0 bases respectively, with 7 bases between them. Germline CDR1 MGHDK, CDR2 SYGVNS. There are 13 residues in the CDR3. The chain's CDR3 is CASKGDSYNEQFF. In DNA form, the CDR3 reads TGTGCCAGCAAAGGGGACTCCTACAATGAGCAGTTCTTC.

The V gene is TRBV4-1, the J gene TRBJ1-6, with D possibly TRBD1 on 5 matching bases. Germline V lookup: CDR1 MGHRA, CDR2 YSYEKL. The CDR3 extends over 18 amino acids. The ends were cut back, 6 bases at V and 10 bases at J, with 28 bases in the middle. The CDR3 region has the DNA TGCGCCAGCAGATCGAACCGGGGGGATCCTTTCTCTAGATCACCCCTCCACTTT. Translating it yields CASRSNRGDPFSRSPLHF.

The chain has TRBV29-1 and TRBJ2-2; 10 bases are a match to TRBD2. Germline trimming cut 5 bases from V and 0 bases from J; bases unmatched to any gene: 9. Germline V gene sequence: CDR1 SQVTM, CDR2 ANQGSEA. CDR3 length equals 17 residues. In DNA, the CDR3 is TGCAGCGTTCTCATAGCGGGGGGTGGAGCGAACACCGGGGAGCTGTTTTTT. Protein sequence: CSVLIAGGGANTGELFF.

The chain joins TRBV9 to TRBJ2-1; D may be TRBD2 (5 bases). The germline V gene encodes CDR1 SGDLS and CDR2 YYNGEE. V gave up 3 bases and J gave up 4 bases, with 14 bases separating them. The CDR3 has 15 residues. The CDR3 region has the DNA TGTGCCAGCAGCGCCGCGCCGGGGTCTTACAATGAGCAGTTCTTC. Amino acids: CASSAAPGSYNEQFF.

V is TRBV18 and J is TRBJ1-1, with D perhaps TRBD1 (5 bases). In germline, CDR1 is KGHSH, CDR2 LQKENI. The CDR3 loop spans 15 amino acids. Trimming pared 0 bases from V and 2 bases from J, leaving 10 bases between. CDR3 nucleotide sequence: TGTGCCAGCTCACCACCGAGGGGACGTAACACTGAAGCTTTCTTT. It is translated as CASSPPRGRNTEAFF.

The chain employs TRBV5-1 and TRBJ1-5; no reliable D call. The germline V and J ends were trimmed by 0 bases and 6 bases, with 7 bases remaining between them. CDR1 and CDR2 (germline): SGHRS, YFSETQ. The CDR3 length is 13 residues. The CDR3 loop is CASSLGGIQPQHF. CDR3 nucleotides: TGCGCCAGCAGCTTGGGAGGGATTCAGCCCCAGCATTTT.

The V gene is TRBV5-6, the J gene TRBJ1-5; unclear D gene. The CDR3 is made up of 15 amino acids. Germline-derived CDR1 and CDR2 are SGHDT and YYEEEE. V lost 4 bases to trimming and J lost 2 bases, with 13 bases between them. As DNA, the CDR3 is TGTGCCAGCAGCCTAGAAAGGCGGGGCAATCAGCCCCAGCATTTT. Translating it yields CASSLERRGNQPQHF.

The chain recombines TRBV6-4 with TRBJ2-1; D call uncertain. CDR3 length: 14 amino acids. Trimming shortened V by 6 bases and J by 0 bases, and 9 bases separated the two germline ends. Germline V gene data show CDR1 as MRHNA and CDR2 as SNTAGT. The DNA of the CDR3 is TGTGCCAGCAGCCGGACGGGCTCCTACAATGAGCAGTTCTTC. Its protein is CASSRTGSYNEQFF.

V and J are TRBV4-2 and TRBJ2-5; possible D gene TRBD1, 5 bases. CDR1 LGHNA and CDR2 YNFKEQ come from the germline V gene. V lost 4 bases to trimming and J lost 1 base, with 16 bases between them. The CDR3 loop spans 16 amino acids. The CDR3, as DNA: TGTGCCAGCAGCCCCGAAGCAGGTGGGGCCCAAGAGACCCAGTACTTC. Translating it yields CASSPEAGGAQETQYF.

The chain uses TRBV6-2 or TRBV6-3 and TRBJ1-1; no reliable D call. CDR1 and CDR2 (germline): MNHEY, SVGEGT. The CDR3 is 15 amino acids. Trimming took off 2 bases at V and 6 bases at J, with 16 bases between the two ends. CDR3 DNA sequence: TGTGCCAGCAGTTACGATGGGTTGGAAACGGCTGAAGCTTTCTTT. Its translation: CASSYDGLETAEAFF.

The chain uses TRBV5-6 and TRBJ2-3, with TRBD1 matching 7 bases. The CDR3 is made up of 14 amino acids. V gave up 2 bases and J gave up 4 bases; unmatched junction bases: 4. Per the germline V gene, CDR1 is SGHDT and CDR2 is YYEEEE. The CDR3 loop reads CASSFYTGADTQYF. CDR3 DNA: TGTGCCAGCAGCTTTTATACAGGGGCAGATACGCAGTATTTT.

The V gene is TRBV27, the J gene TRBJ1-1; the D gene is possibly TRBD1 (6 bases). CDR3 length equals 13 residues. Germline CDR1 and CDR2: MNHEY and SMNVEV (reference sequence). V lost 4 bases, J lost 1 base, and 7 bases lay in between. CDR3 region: CASSSRGNTEAFF. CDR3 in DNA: TGTGCCAGCAGTTCCAGGGGGAACACTGAAGCTTTCTTT.

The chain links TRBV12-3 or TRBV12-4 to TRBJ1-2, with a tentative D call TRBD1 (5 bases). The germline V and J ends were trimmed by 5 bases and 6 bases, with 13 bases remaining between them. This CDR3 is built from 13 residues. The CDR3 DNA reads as TGTGCCAGCAGTATCAGGGAAGATGATGGCTACACCTTC. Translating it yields CASSIREDDGYTF.